This record looks at one TCR beta chain sequence and its context. This specimen belongs to a study of T cell changes during pregnancy in multiple sclerosis. Sequencing used immunoSEQ multiplex PCR; TCRdb keeps in-frame clones, though not all of them. The repertoire holds around 50,000 clones, with over 90% as singletons. This CDR3 has 13 residues. Germline V gives CDR1 MNHEY, CDR2 SMNVEV (reference sequence). The ends were cut back, 7 bases at V and 6 bases at J, with 12 bases in the middle. The source was CD8+ T cells from peripheral blood mononuclear cells, collected in the first trimester of pregnancy. V gene TRBV27 combines with J gene TRBJ2-2, with D perhaps TRBD2 (5 bases). This TCR came from a female donor with multiple sclerosis, enrolled in a pregnancy study. CDR3 in DNA: TGTGCCAGCACGACCTCAGCGGCCGGGGAGCTGTTTTTT. It translates to CASTTSAAGELFF.